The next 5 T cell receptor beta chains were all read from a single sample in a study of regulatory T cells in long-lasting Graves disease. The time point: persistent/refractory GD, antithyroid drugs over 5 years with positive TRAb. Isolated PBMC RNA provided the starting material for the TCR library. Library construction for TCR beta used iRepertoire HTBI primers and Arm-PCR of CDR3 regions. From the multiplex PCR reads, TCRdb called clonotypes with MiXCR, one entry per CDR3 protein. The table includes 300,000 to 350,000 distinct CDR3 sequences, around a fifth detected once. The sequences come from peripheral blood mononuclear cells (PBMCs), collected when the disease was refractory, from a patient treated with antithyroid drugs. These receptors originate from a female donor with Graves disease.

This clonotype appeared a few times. The CDR3 nucleotides read TGCGCCAGCAGCTTCGCCCAGAACACTGAAGCTTTCTTT. It yields the protein CASSFAQNTEAFF. V and J are TRBV5-1 and TRBJ1-1; no firm D call. V lost 2 bases and J 1 base, leaving 6 bases between the germline ends. The CDR3 is 13 amino acids. CDR1 is SGHRS and CDR2 is YFSETQ in the germline V gene.

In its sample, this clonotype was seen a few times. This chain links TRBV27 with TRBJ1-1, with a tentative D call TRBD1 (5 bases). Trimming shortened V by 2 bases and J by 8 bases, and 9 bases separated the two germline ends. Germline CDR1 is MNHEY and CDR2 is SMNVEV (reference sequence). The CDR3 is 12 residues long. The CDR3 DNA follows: TGTGCCAGCAGTTTAGGCTGGGGGGAAGCTTTCTTT. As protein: CASSLGWGEAFF.

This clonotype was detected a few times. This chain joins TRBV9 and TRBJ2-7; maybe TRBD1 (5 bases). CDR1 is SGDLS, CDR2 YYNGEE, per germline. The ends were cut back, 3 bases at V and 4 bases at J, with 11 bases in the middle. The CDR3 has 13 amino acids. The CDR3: CASSGPPGYEQYF. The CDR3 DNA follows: TGTGCCAGCAGCGGACCCCCAGGGTACGAGCAGTACTTC.

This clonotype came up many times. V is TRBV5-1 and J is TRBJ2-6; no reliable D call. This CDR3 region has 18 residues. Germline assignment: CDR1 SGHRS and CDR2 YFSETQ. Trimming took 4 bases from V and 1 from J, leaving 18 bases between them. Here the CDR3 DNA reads TGCGCCAGCAGCCTCAGACTTTACGGGTATTCTGGGGCCAACGTCCTGACTTTC. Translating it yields CASSLRLYGYSGANVLTF.

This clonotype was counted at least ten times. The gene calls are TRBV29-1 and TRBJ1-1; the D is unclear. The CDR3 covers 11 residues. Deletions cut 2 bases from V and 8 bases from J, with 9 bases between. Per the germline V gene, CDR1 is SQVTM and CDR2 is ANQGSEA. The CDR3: CSVENRREAFF. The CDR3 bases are TGCAGCGTTGAAAATCGTCGGGAAGCTTTCTTT.